This T cell receptor (beta chain) was obtained from a study of T cell responses to AZD1222 COVID-19 vaccine. Study findings and constraints: Spike-specific TCRs gained breadth and depth after people received two AZD1222 doses. Seropositive status at baseline applied to only a handful of AZD1222 recipients.

Clones were sequenced by immunoSEQ multiplex PCR, and TCRdb holds only the in-frame ones, with some missing. Of almost 80,000 clones listed, approximately 86% are singletons. As to this clone: Its target is unknown.

The CDR3 spans 14 residues. V dropped 3 bases and J dropped 7 bases, with 13 bases sitting between them. Germline V lookup: CDR1 MNHNS, CDR2 SASEGT. The chain couples TRBV6-1 to TRBJ1-5, with a possible D match to TRBD1 (6 bases). Material: peripheral blood, obtained on day 0 of AZD1222 vaccination. The source of this sequence is an adult in good health. The CDR3: CASSDWGPGQPQHF. CDR3 sequence (DNA): TGTGCCAGCAGTGATTGGGGGCCAGGCCAGCCCCAGCATTTT.